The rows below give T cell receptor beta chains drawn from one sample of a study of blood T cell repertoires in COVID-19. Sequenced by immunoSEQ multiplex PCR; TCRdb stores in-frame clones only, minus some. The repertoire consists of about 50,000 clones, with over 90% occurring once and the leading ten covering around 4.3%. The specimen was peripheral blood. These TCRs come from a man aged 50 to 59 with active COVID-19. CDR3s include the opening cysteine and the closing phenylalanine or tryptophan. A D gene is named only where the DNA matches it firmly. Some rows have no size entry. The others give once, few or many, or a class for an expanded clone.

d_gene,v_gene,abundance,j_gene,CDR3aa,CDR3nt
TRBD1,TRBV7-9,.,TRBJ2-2,CASSTPAGQGAPGELFF,TGTGCCAGCAGCACGCCCGCCGGACAGGGGGCGCCCGGGGAGCTGTTTTTT
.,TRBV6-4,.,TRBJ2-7,CASSGLHSGNYEQYF,TGTGCCAGCAGCGGGTTGCACAGCGGCAACTACGAGCAGTACTTC
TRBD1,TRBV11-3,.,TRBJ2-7,CASSPWDRHYEQYF,TGTGCCAGCAGCCCGTGGGACAGACACTACGAGCAGTACTTC
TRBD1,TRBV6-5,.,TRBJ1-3,CASSYGRGLVNTIYF,TGTGCCAGCAGTTACGGCAGGGGGCTCGTGAACACCATATATTTT
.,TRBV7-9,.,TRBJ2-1,CASSLDDVGDEQFF,TGTGCCAGCAGCTTAGATGACGTAGGGGATGAGCAGTTCTTC
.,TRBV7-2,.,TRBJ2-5,CASSLRSGGVGETQYF,TGTGCCAGCAGCTTACGGTCTGGCGGGGTGGGGGAGACCCAGTACTTC
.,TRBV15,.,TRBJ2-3,CATTSGSTDTQYF,TGTGCCACCACCAGCGGGAGCACAGATACGCAGTATTTT
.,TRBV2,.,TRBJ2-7,CASSYALLEQYF,TGTGCCAGCAGCTACGCCCTCTTAGAGCAGTACTTC
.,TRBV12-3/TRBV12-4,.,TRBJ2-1,CASSPDSNEQFF,TGTGCCAGCAGCCCCGACAGTAATGAGCAGTTCTTC
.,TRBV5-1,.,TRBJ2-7,CASSLWTDSSYEQYF,TGCGCCAGCAGCTTATGGACGGACAGCTCCTACGAGCAGTACTTC
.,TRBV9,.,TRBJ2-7,CASSPGTLAFYEQYF,TGTGCCAGCAGCCCAGGGACTCTCGCATTCTACGAGCAGTACTTC
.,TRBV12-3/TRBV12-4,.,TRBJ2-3,CASSTVRGRPGNF,TGTGCCAGCAGCACGGTCAGAGGACGCCCGGGGAATTTT
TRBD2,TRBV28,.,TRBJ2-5,CASSGGYQETQYF,TGTGCCAGTAGCGGGGGGTACCAAGAGACCCAGTACTTC
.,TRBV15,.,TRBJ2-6,CATSRRDTSSGANVLTF,TGTGCCACCAGCCGACGGGACACCTCCTCTGGGGCCAACGTCCTGACTTTC
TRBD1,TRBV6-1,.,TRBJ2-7,CASSETGGADEQYF,TGTGCCAGCAGTGAGACAGGGGGCGCTGATGAGCAGTACTTC
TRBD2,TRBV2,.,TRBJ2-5,CASSEGREPNQYQETQYF,TGTGCCAGCAGTGAGGGGCGGGAGCCTAACCAGTACCAAGAGACCCAGTACTTC
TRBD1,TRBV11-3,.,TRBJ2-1,CASSRGTGTGYNEQFF,TGTGCCAGCAGCCGGGGGACCGGGACAGGATACAATGAGCAGTTCTTC
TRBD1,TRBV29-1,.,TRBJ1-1,CSVEVGQGAEAFF,TGCAGCGTTGAGGTGGGGCAGGGGGCTGAAGCTTTCTTT
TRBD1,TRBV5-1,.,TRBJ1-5,CASSLGTGNQPQHF,TGCGCCAGCAGCTTAGGGACAGGGAATCAGCCCCAGCATTTT
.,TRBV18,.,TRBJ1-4,CASSPRGLGEKLFF,TGTGCCAGCTCACCGAGAGGTTTGGGTGAAAAACTGTTTTTT
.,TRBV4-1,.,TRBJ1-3,CASSQDYLGNTIYF,TGCGCCAGCAGCCAAGATTATCTAGGAAACACCATATATTTT
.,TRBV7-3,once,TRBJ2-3,CASSWGGTDTQYF,TGTGCCAGCAGCTGGGGCGGCACAGATACGCAGTATTTT
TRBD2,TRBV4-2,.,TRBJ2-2,CASSQEAGGQVTGELFF,TGTGCCAGCAGCCAAGAAGCGGGGGGGCAGGTCACCGGGGAGCTGTTTTTT
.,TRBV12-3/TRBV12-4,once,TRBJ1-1,CASSFTGNTEAFF,TGTGCCAGCAGTTTTACAGGTAACACTGAAGCTTTCTTT
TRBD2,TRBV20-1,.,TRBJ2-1,CGGSSYNEQFF,TGTGGCGGGAGCTCCTACAATGAGCAGTTCTTC
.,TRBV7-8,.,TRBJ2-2,CASSSQGNTGELFF,TGTGCCAGCAGCTCACAGGGGAACACCGGGGAGCTGTTTTTT
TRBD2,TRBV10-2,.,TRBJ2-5,CASSESWTSQETQYF,TGCGCCAGCAGTGAGTCGTGGACTAGCCAAGAGACCCAGTACTTC
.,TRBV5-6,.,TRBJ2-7,CASSLSGHLSYEQYF,TGTGCCAGCAGCTTGTCAGGGCATCTCTCCTACGAGCAGTACTTC
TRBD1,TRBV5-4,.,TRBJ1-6,CASREVGQINSPLHF,TGTGCCAGCAGGGAAGTGGGACAGATTAATTCACCCCTCCACTTT
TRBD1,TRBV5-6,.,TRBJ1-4,CASSETGREKLFF,TGTGCCAGCAGCGAGACAGGGAGGGAAAAACTGTTTTTT